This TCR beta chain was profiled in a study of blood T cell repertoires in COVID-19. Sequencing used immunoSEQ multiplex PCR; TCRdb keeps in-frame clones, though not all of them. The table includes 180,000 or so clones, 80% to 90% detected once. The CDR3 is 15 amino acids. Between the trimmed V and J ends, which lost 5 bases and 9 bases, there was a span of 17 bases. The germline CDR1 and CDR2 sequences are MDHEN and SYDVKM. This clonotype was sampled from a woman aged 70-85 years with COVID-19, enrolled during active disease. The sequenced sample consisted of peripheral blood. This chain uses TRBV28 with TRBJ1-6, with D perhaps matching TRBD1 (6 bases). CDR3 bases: TGTGCCAGCAGTAGGGATTCCGGGACAACTTCACCCCTCCACTTT. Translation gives CASSRDSGTTSPLHF.